This is a list of T cell receptor beta chains from one sample in a study of T cell responses to AZD1222 COVID-19 vaccine. Using immunoSEQ multiplex PCR, the repertoire was profiled, and TCRdb retains in-frame clones only, with some absent. The data show some 150,000 clones, 88% seen once. Sequences were derived from peripheral blood, sampled on day 0 of AZD1222 vaccination. The receptors originated from an adult in good health. Both conserved end residues are part of each CDR3. The D gene is left open where the match is weak. A row's size may be missing; if present it is once, few, many or a size class.

>NA|TRBV3-1/TRBV3-2|NA|TRBJ1-5|13
TGTGCCAGCAGCCCTGCGAGGGATCAGCCCCAGCATTTT
CASSPARDQPQHF
>NA|TRBV6-2/TRBV6-3|NA|TRBJ1-1|11
TGTGCCAGCAGTAAAGGGTTGGGAGCTTTCTTT
CASSKGLGAFF
>NA|TRBV10-2|NA|TRBJ2-7|11
TGCGCCGCCCGGGACGGCTACGAGCAGTACTTC
CAARDGYEQYF
>NA|TRBV3-1/TRBV3-2|NA|TRBJ2-5|13
TGTGCCAGCAGCCACACTAGGGGAGAGACCCAGTACTTC
CASSHTRGETQYF
>NA|TRBV4-3|NA|TRBJ2-1|13
TGCGCCAGCAGCCAGATAACCGGGGGATATCAGTTCTTC
CASSQITGGYQFF
>NA|TRBV18|NA|TRBJ2-5|14
TGTGCCAGCTCACCTGGAAGGTCTCCAGAGACCCAGTACTTC
CASSPGRSPETQYF
>NA|TRBV28|NA|TRBJ2-7|15
TGTGCCAGCAGTTTATTCCCAGGGGGGTCCTACGAGCAGTACTTC
CASSLFPGGSYEQYF
>NA|TRBV21-1|NA|TRBJ1-1|14
TGTGCCAGCAGCATCGCATGGATGGCTTCTGAAGCTTTCTTT
CASSIAWMASEAFF
>once|TRBV19|TRBD1|TRBJ2-2|15
TGTGCCAGTACCTGGGACAGGGGAGGAACCGGGGAGCTGTTTTTT
CASTWDRGGTGELFF
>NA|TRBV7-2|NA|TRBJ1-5|15
TGTGCCAGCAGCTTAACAGGCGATAGCAATCAGCCCCAGCATTTT
CASSLTGDSNQPQHF
>NA|TRBV6-2/TRBV6-3|TRBD2|TRBJ2-5|15
TGTGCCAGCAGTTCTACTAGCGGGGGGGGAGAGACCCAGTACTTC
CASSSTSGGGETQYF
>NA|TRBV6-5|NA|TRBJ2-7|15
TGTGCCAGCAGATTGACAGCCGGTAGCTCCTACGAGCAGTACTTC
CASRLTAGSSYEQYF
>NA|TRBV28|NA|TRBJ2-7|16
TGTGCCAGCAGTTTACCGTCCCCAACAGGGTTGGGGGAGCAGTACTTC
CASSLPSPTGLGEQYF
>NA|TRBV7-8|NA|TRBJ2-3|12
TGTGCCAGCAGTCAATCGAGAGATACGCAGTATTTT
CASSQSRDTQYF
>NA|TRBV21-1|NA|TRBJ2-7|14
TGTGCCAGCAGCAACCCGGGACGGTGGATCGAGCAGTACTTC
CASSNPGRWIEQYF
>NA|TRBV4-1|NA|TRBJ2-5|14
TGCGCCAGCAGCCAAGATCCCGGGACGGAGACCCAGTACTTC
CASSQDPGTETQYF
>NA|TRBV2|TRBD2|TRBJ2-3|14
TGTGCCAAAGGATCACTAGCGGGGCAAGATACGCAGTATTTT
CAKGSLAGQDTQYF
>NA|TRBV9|NA|TRBJ1-1|15
TGTGCCAGCAGCGCTGGACTAAAGGCGGACACTGAAGCTTTCTTT
CASSAGLKADTEAFF
>NA|TRBV18|NA|TRBJ2-7|16
TGTGCCAGCTCACCAGGTTTAGACAGGTCGGACTACGAGCAGTACTTC
CASSPGLDRSDYEQYF
>NA|TRBV28|NA|TRBJ2-3|14
TGTGCCAGCAGACTCCCCACAAGCTCAACTACGCAGTATTTT
CASRLPTSSTTQYF
>NA|TRBV21-1|NA|TRBJ2-7|15
TGTGCCAGCAGCAAATCCTGTGACAGCACCTACGAGCAGTACTTC
CASSKSCDSTYEQYF
>NA|TRBV28|NA|TRBJ1-2|11
TGTGCCAGCAGTTTGCGGGGTGGCTACACCTTC
CASSLRGGYTF
>once|TRBV7-2|NA|TRBJ1-1|14
TGTGCCAGCAGCTTCTCCCCGGGGAACACTGAAGCTTTCTTT
CASSFSPGNTEAFF
>NA|TRBV24-1|TRBD2|TRBJ2-3|17
TGTGCCACCAGTGGTGCGACTAGCGGGGGGGATAGAGATACGCAGTATTTT
CATSGATSGGDRDTQYF
>NA|TRBV28|NA|TRBJ1-2|13
TGTGCCATAACCCGGGGTAGCTATGACGGCTACACCTTC
CAITRGSYDGYTF
>NA|TRBV6-6|TRBD2|TRBJ2-3|14
TGTGCCAGCAGTTCTAGCGGGGGGTCAGATACGCAGTATTTT
CASSSSGGSDTQYF
>NA|TRBV4-1|NA|TRBJ1-2|13
TGCGCCAGCAGCCCCCAGGAAAACTATGGCTACACCTTC
CASSPQENYGYTF
>NA|TRBV20-1|TRBD1|TRBJ2-2|14
TGCAGTGCTAGTATGACAGGGCTTGCCGGGGAGCTGTTTTTT
CSASMTGLAGELFF
>NA|TRBV10-3|NA|TRBJ1-1|14
TGTGCCACCCACTTAGCGGTTGAGTACACTGAAGCTTTCTTT
CATHLAVEYTEAFF
>NA|TRBV18|NA|TRBJ1-1|16
TGTGCCAGCTCCTGGACGGGGACGGCTATGAACACTGAAGCTTTCTTT
CASSWTGTAMNTEAFF
>few|TRBV11-1|NA|TRBJ1-1|16
TGTGCCAGCAGCTTAGGCCTTTGGACAGCCCACACTGAAGCTTTCTTT
CASSLGLWTAHTEAFF
>once|TRBV27|NA|TRBJ1-2|13
TGTGCCAGCAGCCTACAGCGTAACTATGGCTACACCTTC
CASSLQRNYGYTF
>NA|TRBV3-1/TRBV3-2|NA|TRBJ1-6|14
TGTGCCAGCAGCCCCTCCCGGACCAATTCACCCCTCCACTTT
CASSPSRTNSPLHF
>NA|TRBV7-9|NA|TRBJ2-3|15
TGTGCCAGCAGCTTGCGGGGGCTATCCACAGATACGCAGTATTTT
CASSLRGLSTDTQYF
>NA|TRBV5-1|TRBD1|TRBJ1-6|16
TGCGCCAGCAGCCCGGACGGACAGGGGACTAATTCACCCCTCCACTTT
CASSPDGQGTNSPLHF
>NA|TRBV19|NA|TRBJ1-2|12
TGTGCCAGTAGTCGAGGGGAGTATGGCTACACCTTC
CASSRGEYGYTF
>NA|TRBV2|NA|TRBJ2-3|12
TGTGCCAGCCGGGAGAACACAGATACGCAGTATTTT
CASRENTDTQYF
>NA|TRBV7-9|NA|TRBJ1-4|14
TGTGCCAGCACCGTGGACTACTTCCAGGAAAAACTGTTTTTT
CASTVDYFQEKLFF
>NA|TRBV3-1/TRBV3-2|TRBD2|TRBJ2-5|15
TGTGCCAGCAGCCCCGCTAGCGGGGGCGAAGAGACCCAGTACTTC
CASSPASGGEETQYF
>NA|TRBV7-9|NA|TRBJ1-5|13
TGTGCCAGCAGCCTATTTTGGGACCAGCCCCAGCATTTT
CASSLFWDQPQHF
>NA|TRBV7-3|NA|TRBJ2-1|16
TGTGCCAGCAGCCCACAAGGAGACATAAGCTACAATGAGCAGTTCTTC
CASSPQGDISYNEQFF